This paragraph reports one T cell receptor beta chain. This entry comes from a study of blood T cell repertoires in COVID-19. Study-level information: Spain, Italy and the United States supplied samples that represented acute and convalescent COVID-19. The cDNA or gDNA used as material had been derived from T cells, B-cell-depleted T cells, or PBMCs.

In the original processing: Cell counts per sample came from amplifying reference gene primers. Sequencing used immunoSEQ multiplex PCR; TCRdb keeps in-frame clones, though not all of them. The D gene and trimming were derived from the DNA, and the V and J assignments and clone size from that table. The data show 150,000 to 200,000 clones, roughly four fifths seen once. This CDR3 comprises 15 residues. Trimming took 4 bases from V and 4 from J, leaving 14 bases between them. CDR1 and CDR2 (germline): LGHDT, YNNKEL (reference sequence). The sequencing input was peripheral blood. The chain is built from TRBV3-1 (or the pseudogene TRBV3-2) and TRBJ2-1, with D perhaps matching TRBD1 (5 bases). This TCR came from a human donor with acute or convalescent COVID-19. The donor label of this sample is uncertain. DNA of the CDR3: TGTGCCAGCAGCCGCATAGGGGCCTCTTACAATGAGCAGTTCTTC. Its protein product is CASSRIGASYNEQFF.